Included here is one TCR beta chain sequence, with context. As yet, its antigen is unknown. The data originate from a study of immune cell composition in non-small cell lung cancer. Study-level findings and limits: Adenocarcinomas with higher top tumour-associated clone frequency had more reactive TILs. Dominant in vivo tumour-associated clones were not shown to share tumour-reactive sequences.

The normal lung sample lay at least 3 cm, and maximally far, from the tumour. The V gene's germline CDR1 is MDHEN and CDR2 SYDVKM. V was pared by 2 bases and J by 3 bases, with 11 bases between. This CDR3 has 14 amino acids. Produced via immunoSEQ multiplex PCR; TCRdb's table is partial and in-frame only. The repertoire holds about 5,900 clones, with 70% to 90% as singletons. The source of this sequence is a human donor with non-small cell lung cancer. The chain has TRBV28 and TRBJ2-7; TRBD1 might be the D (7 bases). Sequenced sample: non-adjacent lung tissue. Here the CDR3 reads CASSLGGGLYEQYF. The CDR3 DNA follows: TGTGCCAGCAGTTTAGGAGGGGGCCTCTACGAGCAGTACTTC. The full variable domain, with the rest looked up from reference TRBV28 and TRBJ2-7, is DVKVTQSSRYLVKRTGEKVFLECVQDMDHENMFWYRQDPGLGLRLIYFSYDVKMKEKGDIPEGYSVSREKKERFSLILESASTNQTSMYLCASSLGGGLYEQYFGPGTRLTVT.